A selection of T cell receptor beta chains follows, all from one sample in a study of OX40 agonist ivuxolimab in advanced cancers. Produced via immunoSEQ multiplex PCR; TCRdb's table is partial and in-frame only. The sample includes 80,000 or so clones, about 82% seen only once; the top ten take 1.5% to 2%. The starting material was CD4+ or CD8+ T cells sorted from blood, obtained in a trial of the OX40 agonist ivuxolimab. Source of these receptors: an adult with an advanced solid tumor such as melanoma, head and neck, liver or kidney cancer. CDR3s include the opening cysteine and the closing phenylalanine or tryptophan. A D gene is named only where the DNA matches it firmly. Some rows have no size entry. The others give once, few or many, or a class for an expanded clone.

J: TRBJ2-2; length: 14; V: TRBV2; size: NA; D: NA; DNA: TGTGCCAGCGGGAGGGACAGCAACACCGGGGAGCTGTTTTTT; CDR3: CASGRDSNTGELFF
J: TRBJ1-1; length: 13; V: TRBV5-1; size: NA; D: NA; DNA: TGCGCCAGCAGCTTGGAACAGAACACTGAAGCTTTCTTT; CDR3: CASSLEQNTEAFF
J: TRBJ1-1; length: 15; V: TRBV6-4; size: NA; D: NA; DNA: TGTGCCAGCTCTCCGCGGTTTGATTTGAACACTGAAGCTTTCTTT; CDR3: CASSPRFDLNTEAFF
J: TRBJ2-5; length: 14; V: TRBV5-1; size: NA; D: NA; DNA: TGCGCCAGCAGCGTATACCGGTCGCAAGAGACCCAGTACTTC; CDR3: CASSVYRSQETQYF
J: TRBJ1-1; length: 14; V: TRBV7-2; size: NA; D: NA; DNA: TGTGCCAGCACCAAAAGAGGGTTGAACACTGAAGCTTTCTTT; CDR3: CASTKRGLNTEAFF
J: TRBJ1-5; length: 17; V: TRBV30; size: NA; D: TRBD1; DNA: TGTGCCTGGAGGACCGGGACAGGGCTTTATAGCAATCAGCCCCAGCATTTT; CDR3: CAWRTGTGLYSNQPQHF
J: TRBJ2-1; length: 13; V: TRBV2; size: NA; D: TRBD1; DNA: TGTGCCAGCAGTGTTGGGACAGGCAATGAGCAGTTCTTC; CDR3: CASSVGTGNEQFF
J: TRBJ1-4; length: 17; V: TRBV28; size: NA; D: NA; DNA: TGTGCCAGCACCATCTCCGGAGGGCCGGTTGGGGATGAAAAACTGTTTTTT; CDR3: CASTISGGPVGDEKLFF
J: TRBJ1-2; length: 15; V: TRBV9; size: NA; D: TRBD1; DNA: TGTGCCAGCAGCGTAGCGGGACAGCTGAACTATGGCTACACCTTC; CDR3: CASSVAGQLNYGYTF
J: TRBJ2-6; length: 15; V: TRBV19; size: NA; D: NA; DNA: TGTGCCAGTAGTATATCAGGGTTTGGGGCCAACGTCCTGACTTTC; CDR3: CASSISGFGANVLTF
J: TRBJ2-7; length: 15; V: TRBV30; size: few; D: TRBD2; DNA: TGTGCCTGGAGTGTAGGACTAGCGGGAGCCTACGAGCAGTACTTC; CDR3: CAWSVGLAGAYEQYF
J: TRBJ2-2; length: 13; V: TRBV28; size: few; D: NA; DNA: TGTGCCAGCAGTGACCCAAACACCGGGGAGCTGTTTTTT; CDR3: CASSDPNTGELFF
J: TRBJ2-7; length: 15; V: TRBV30; size: few; D: TRBD1; DNA: TGTGCCTGGAGGGGACCGGGACAGGGACGATTCGAGCAGTACTTC; CDR3: CAWRGPGQGRFEQYF
J: TRBJ2-1; length: 15; V: TRBV6-6; size: NA; D: TRBD2; DNA: TGTGCCAGCACCAACTCAGCGGGAGTAAGAGGAGAGCAGTTCTTC; CDR3: CASTNSAGVRGEQFF
J: TRBJ2-5; length: 13; V: TRBV5-8; size: NA; D: NA; DNA: TGTGCCAGCAGCTTTTGGGACCAAGAGACCCAGTACTTC; CDR3: CASSFWDQETQYF
J: TRBJ2-5; length: 16; V: TRBV9; size: NA; D: NA; DNA: TGTGCCAGCAGCGTAGGAGGGGGGGCCCTTGGAGAGACCCAGTACTTC; CDR3: CASSVGGGALGETQYF
J: TRBJ1-5; length: 14; V: TRBV2; size: NA; D: NA; DNA: TGTGCCAGCTCCGTTCGGAGGGGGAATCAGCCCCAGCATTTT; CDR3: CASSVRRGNQPQHF
J: TRBJ2-6; length: 17; V: TRBV28; size: NA; D: NA; DNA: TGTGCCAGCCTCCGCCAGGGTCGAATCTTTGGGGCCAACGTCCTGACTTTC; CDR3: CASLRQGRIFGANVLTF
J: TRBJ1-2; length: 14; V: TRBV6-6; size: few; D: TRBD1; DNA: TGTGCCAGCCGCACCAGGGGGGGGGACTATGGCTACACCTTC; CDR3: CASRTRGGDYGYTF
J: TRBJ2-5; length: 15; V: TRBV27; size: NA; D: TRBD2; DNA: TGTGCCAGCAGTTACGTTAGCGGGGGAGAAGAGACCCAGTACTTC; CDR3: CASSYVSGGEETQYF
J: TRBJ2-7; length: 14; V: TRBV19; size: NA; D: NA; DNA: TGTGCCAGTAGTAAGGGGCAGGGTCCCTACGAGCAGTACTTC; CDR3: CASSKGQGPYEQYF
J: TRBJ1-6; length: 13; V: TRBV30; size: NA; D: NA; DNA: TGTGCCTGGACGGGCTCCTATAATTCACCCCTCCACTTT; CDR3: CAWTGSYNSPLHF
J: TRBJ1-4; length: 14; V: TRBV29-1; size: NA; D: TRBD1; DNA: TGCAGCGTTGGTGGGACAGGGGGGCTTGAAAAACTGTTTTTT; CDR3: CSVGGTGGLEKLFF
J: TRBJ2-1; length: 16; V: TRBV5-1; size: NA; D: TRBD2; DNA: TGCGCCAGCAGCTTGGCCGCGGCGGGGGGGCTGAATGAGCAGTTCTTC; CDR3: CASSLAAAGGLNEQFF
J: TRBJ2-5; length: 15; V: TRBV7-2; size: NA; D: NA; DNA: TGTGCCAGCAGCATCCCGACAGGACTACAAGAGACCCAGTACTTC; CDR3: CASSIPTGLQETQYF
J: TRBJ1-1; length: 14; V: TRBV28; size: NA; D: TRBD1; DNA: TGTGCCAGCAACTTGAACAGGGGGAACACTGAAGCTTTCTTT; CDR3: CASNLNRGNTEAFF
J: TRBJ2-1; length: 15; V: TRBV5-1; size: few; D: NA; DNA: TGCGCCAGCAGCTCCCAGGGCAGCTCCTACAATGAGCAGTTCTTC; CDR3: CASSSQGSSYNEQFF
J: TRBJ1-4; length: 12; V: TRBV30; size: NA; D: NA; DNA: TGTGCCTGGGGACGTCCTAATGAAAAACTGTTTTTT; CDR3: CAWGRPNEKLFF
J: TRBJ1-4; length: 14; V: TRBV4-2; size: few; D: NA; DNA: TGTGCCAGCAGCCAAGTAGTAGCAGACGAAAGACTGTTTTTT; CDR3: CASSQVVADERLFF
J: TRBJ2-3; length: 15; V: TRBV2; size: NA; D: NA; DNA: TGTGCCAGCAGTGGGACAGCCCAGGGCACAGATACGCAGTATTTT; CDR3: CASSGTAQGTDTQYF
J: TRBJ2-3; length: 15; V: TRBV6-6; size: once; D: NA; DNA: TGTGCCAGCAGTTCCCAGACAGAGAACACAGATACGCAGTATTTT; CDR3: CASSSQTENTDTQYF
J: TRBJ2-2; length: 14; V: TRBV5-1; size: NA; D: NA; DNA: TGCGCCAGCAGCTTGCTTACAGGGACCGGGGAGCTGTTTTTT; CDR3: CASSLLTGTGELFF
J: TRBJ2-7; length: 15; V: TRBV11-2; size: NA; D: TRBD2; DNA: TGTGCCAGCACCGCCGGGACTAGCGGGAACTACGAGCAGTACTTC; CDR3: CASTAGTSGNYEQYF
J: TRBJ1-5; length: 13; V: TRBV5-1; size: NA; D: NA; DNA: TGCGCCAGCAGCCCCGACATCGATCAGCCCCAGCATTTT; CDR3: CASSPDIDQPQHF
J: TRBJ1-1; length: 14; V: TRBV9; size: few; D: NA; DNA: TGTGCCAGCAGCGTAGGACAGAGATTTACTGAAGCTTTCTTT; CDR3: CASSVGQRFTEAFF
J: TRBJ1-1; length: 13; V: TRBV9; size: NA; D: NA; DNA: TGTGCCAGCAGCGCTCAGGGAAGAACTGAAGCTTTCTTT; CDR3: CASSAQGRTEAFF
J: TRBJ2-6; length: 16; V: TRBV29-1; size: NA; D: NA; DNA: TGCAGCGTGATAGAGGACTCCCGCTCTGGGGCCAACGTCCTGACTTTC; CDR3: CSVIEDSRSGANVLTF
J: TRBJ1-1; length: 16; V: TRBV7-9; size: NA; D: TRBD1; DNA: TGTGCCAGCAGCTTAGCGGTAGGGCAGGGGGACACTGAAGCTTTCTTT; CDR3: CASSLAVGQGDTEAFF
J: TRBJ2-3; length: 16; V: TRBV28; size: NA; D: NA; DNA: TGTGCCAGCAGTTTATGGAGGGGGAGGAGGACAGATACGCAGTATTTT; CDR3: CASSLWRGRRTDTQYF
J: TRBJ2-2; length: 13; V: TRBV28; size: NA; D: NA; DNA: TGTGCCAGCACCAGGGTCAACACCGGGGAGCTGTTTTTT; CDR3: CASTRVNTGELFF
J: TRBJ2-7; length: 13; V: TRBV19; size: NA; D: TRBD1; DNA: TGTGCCAGTAGTCGGGACAGCTCCTACGAGCAGTACTTC; CDR3: CASSRDSSYEQYF
J: TRBJ1-2; length: 13; V: TRBV18; size: NA; D: NA; DNA: TGTGCCAGCTCACCACCGAGCGCTCAGAGCTACACCTTC; CDR3: CASSPPSAQSYTF
J: TRBJ2-3; length: 17; V: TRBV19; size: few; D: TRBD2; DNA: TGTGCCAGTAGAGACGGAGGACTAGAGTTCCACACAGATACGCAGTATTTT; CDR3: CASRDGGLEFHTDTQYF
J: TRBJ1-3; length: 12; V: TRBV7-9; size: NA; D: NA; DNA: TGTGCCAGCAGCCCGAGTGGAAACACCATATATTTT; CDR3: CASSPSGNTIYF
J: TRBJ1-1; length: 14; V: TRBV30; size: NA; D: TRBD1; DNA: TGTGCCTGGAAGCCTACAGGGGTGGCCACTGAAGCTTTCTTT; CDR3: CAWKPTGVATEAFF
J: TRBJ1-1; length: 13; V: TRBV7-2; size: NA; D: NA; DNA: TGTGCCAGCGGGACATCGTGGAACACTGAAGCTTTCTTT; CDR3: CASGTSWNTEAFF
J: TRBJ1-4; length: 15; V: TRBV4-2; size: NA; D: NA; DNA: TGTGCCAGCAGCCAAGATGCGGCAGTTAGTGAAAAACTGTTTTTT; CDR3: CASSQDAAVSEKLFF
J: TRBJ2-1; length: 14; V: TRBV30; size: few; D: NA; DNA: TGTGCCTGGAGTGTACAGGGCGTGAGGAATGAGCAGTTCTTC; CDR3: CAWSVQGVRNEQFF
J: TRBJ1-4; length: 15; V: TRBV7-9; size: NA; D: NA; DNA: TGTGCCAGCAGCGAATACAGAAGACCAAATGAAAAACTGTTTTTT; CDR3: CASSEYRRPNEKLFF
J: TRBJ2-5; length: 16; V: TRBV9; size: NA; D: TRBD1; DNA: TGTGCCAGCAGCGTAGAGTCGGGACAGCCTCAAGAGACCCAGTACTTC; CDR3: CASSVESGQPQETQYF
J: TRBJ1-2; length: 14; V: TRBV12-5; size: NA; D: TRBD1; DNA: TGTGCTAGTGGTTTGGGACAGGGGGACTATGGCTACACCTTC; CDR3: CASGLGQGDYGYTF
J: TRBJ2-3; length: 15; V: TRBV6-6; size: NA; D: TRBD2; DNA: TGTGCCAGCAGTTACGGGCGGGGGGTCACAGATACGCAGTATTTT; CDR3: CASSYGRGVTDTQYF
J: TRBJ1-4; length: 15; V: TRBV7-8; size: NA; D: NA; DNA: TGTGCCAGCAGCTTAGGGGGTAAACCTAATGAAAAACTGTTTTTT; CDR3: CASSLGGKPNEKLFF
J: TRBJ2-7; length: 14; V: TRBV30; size: NA; D: NA; DNA: TGTGCCTGGAGTGTTTCGGCGGGAAGGTACGAGCAGTACTTC; CDR3: CAWSVSAGRYEQYF
J: TRBJ2-1; length: 14; V: TRBV28; size: once; D: TRBD1; DNA: TGTGCCAGCAGTAAGGACAGGGGGCTAAATGAGCAGTTCTTC; CDR3: CASSKDRGLNEQFF